The 30 T cell receptor beta chains below come from one sample, sequenced in a study of regulatory T cells in long-lasting Graves disease. Noted time point: newly diagnosed GD, antithyroid drugs for less than 3 months. PBMC-extracted RNA yielded the TCR library. Arm-PCR of CDR3 regions and iRepertoire HTBI primers were the basis on which TCR beta libraries were built. TCRdb fed the multiplex PCR reads into MiXCR, producing one record per CDR3 protein. The sample shows around 420,000 distinct CDR3 sequences, 15% to 18% of them seen only once. Source: peripheral blood mononuclear cells (PBMCs), taken at new diagnosis, from a patient treated with antithyroid drugs. These receptors were obtained from a female donor with Graves disease.

In its sample, this clonotype was seen many times. This chain joins TRBV28 and TRBJ2-6; D ambiguous. The CDR3 consists of 13 residues. Germline loops: CDR1 MDHEN, CDR2 SYDVKM. The germline V and J ends were trimmed by 2 bases and 9 bases, with 8 bases remaining between them. CDR3 sequence (DNA): TGTGCCAGCAGTTTAGGACCGCGCAACGTCCTGACTTTC. Protein: CASSLGPRNVLTF.

The chain is built from TRBV5-5 and TRBJ1-2; the D gene is possibly TRBD1 (5 bases). This CDR3 has 15 residues. The ends were cut back, 4 bases at V and 8 bases at J, with 21 bases in the middle. Germline V gene data show CDR1 as SGHKS and CDR2 as YYEKEE (reference sequence). The CDR3 DNA reads as TGTGCCAGCAGCCCTCCTCCGGGGCACACGAACGGCTACACCTTC. Translation: CASSPPPGHTNGYTF.

This clonotype was observed many times. The chain uses TRBV7-3 and TRBJ2-3, with D maybe TRBD2 (6 bases). Germline values: CDR1 SGHTA, CDR2 FQGTGA. V was trimmed by 3 bases and J by 10 bases, leaving 14 bases between them. The CDR3 is 13 residues long. CDR3: CASSFNSGGAQYF. CDR3 DNA: TGTGCCAGCAGCTTTAATTCCGGCGGGGCGCAGTATTTT. The full variable domain, rest sourced from reference TRBV7-3 and TRBJ2-3, is GAGVSQTPSNKVTEKGKYVELRCDPISGHTALYWYRQSLGQGPEFLIYFQGTGAADDSGLPNDRFFAVRPEGSVSTLKIQRTERGDSAVYLCASSFNSGGAQYFGPGTRLTVL.

Many counts were recorded for this clonotype. The J gene is TRBJ1-1, the V gene TRBV12-3 or TRBV12-4; D is uncertain. CDR3 length equals 14 residues. Trimming pared 5 bases from V and 3 bases from J, leaving 13 bases between. The CDR3 loop reads CASSIRTRDTEAFF. The CDR3, as DNA: TGTGCCAGCAGTATCCGGACCCGGGACACTGAAGCTTTCTTT.

At least ten counts were recorded for this clonotype. The V and J genes are TRBV28 and TRBJ2-7; maybe TRBD1 (5 bases). CDR1 is MDHEN, CDR2 SYDVKM, per germline. The CDR3 is made up of 13 amino acids. V lost 2 bases and J 9 bases, leaving 14 bases between the germline ends. CDR3 loop: CASSLRGRLGQYF. CDR3 in DNA: TGTGCCAGCAGTTTAAGGGGCAGGTTGGGGCAGTACTTC. The entire variable domain, with the rest obtained from reference TRBV28 and TRBJ2-7, is as follows: DVKVTQSSRYLVKRTGEKVFLECVQDMDHENMFWYRQDPGLGLRLIYFSYDVKMKEKGDIPEGYSVSREKKERFSLILESASTNQTSMYLCASSLRGRLGQYFGPGTRLTVT.

This clonotype has ten or more counts. The CDR3 loop is CASRDTLNTEAFF. CDR3 nucleotide sequence: TGTGCCAGCAGGGACACACTGAACACTGAAGCTTTCTTT. This chain uses TRBV11-2 with TRBJ1-1; the D gene is possibly TRBD1 (5 bases). The CDR3 runs to 13 residues. Germline V lookup: CDR1 SGHAT, CDR2 FQNNGV. V dropped 6 bases and J dropped 0 bases, with 8 bases sitting between them.

There are a few counts of this clonotype. This may come from a read error, since a much larger clone is one base off. The chain is built from TRBV25-1 and TRBJ1-5; 7 nucleotides agree with TRBD1. V was pared by 5 bases and J by 4 bases, with 5 bases of the junction left unmatched. The CDR3 length is 14 residues. From germline, CDR1 is MGHDK and CDR2 SYGVNS. In nucleotides, the CDR3 is TGTGCCAGCAGTACGACAGGGATTAATCAGCCCCAGCATTTT. Translation gives CASSTTGINQPQHF.

This clonotype was seen ten or more times. The chain couples TRBV5-1 to TRBJ2-7; D gene ambiguous. Between the trimmed V and J ends, which lost 2 bases and 5 bases, there was a span of 17 bases. Germline V gives CDR1 SGHRS, CDR2 YFSETQ. The CDR3 sequence is 15 residues long. DNA for the CDR3: TGCGCCAGCAGCTTAGACACTCGTATAATCGACGAGCAGTACTTC. Translating it yields CASSLDTRIIDEQYF.

This clonotype was seen many times. The chain combines TRBV7-2 with TRBJ2-4; D unresolved. Germline values: CDR1 SGHTA, CDR2 FQGNSA. The CDR3 totals 14 residues. Trimming left V 0 bases short and J 0 bases short, with 3 bases between. CDR3 sequence reads: CASSLARAKNIQYF. CDR3 sequence (DNA): TGTGCCAGCAGCTTAGCAAGAGCCAAAAACATTCAGTACTTC.

Ten or more counts support this clonotype. The chain joins TRBV3-1 to TRBJ2-2; 9 bases line up with TRBD1. J lost 4 bases, V lost 4 bases, and 4 bases had no gene match. Germline V gives CDR1 LGHDT, CDR2 YNNKEL (reference sequence). The CDR3 contains 15 residues. CDR3: CASSRGQGFTGELFF. In nucleotides, the CDR3 is TGTGCCAGCAGCCGAGGACAGGGGTTCACCGGGGAGCTGTTTTTT.

This clonotype has just a few counts. The chain is built from TRBV20-1 and TRBJ2-4; tentatively, D is TRBD1 or TRBD2 (5 bases each). The CDR3 totals 12 residues. Deletions cut 0 bases from V and 6 bases from J, with 6 bases between. In germline, CDR1 is DFQATT, CDR2 SNEGSKA (reference sequence). The CDR3 is CSARDGGNIQYF. CDR3 nucleotides: TGCAGTGCTAGAGATGGGGGAAACATTCAGTACTTC.

Concerning this clonotype itself: A far larger clone is off by one base, so a read error is likely. The V gene is TRBV27, the J gene TRBJ2-1; 10 nucleotides match TRBD1. In germline, CDR1 is MNHEY, CDR2 SMNVEV (reference sequence). V lost 1 base, J lost 10 bases, and 19 bases stayed unmatched. CDR3 length equals 19 residues. The CDR3 DNA reads TGTGCCAGCAGTTTATTCGGGACAGGGGCCTCAGTTAAGCCTTACGAGCAGTTCTTC. Protein sequence: CASSLFGTGASVKPYEQFF.

This clonotype was counted ten times or more. The rearrangement uses TRBV14 and TRBJ1-1; D is possibly TRBD1 (5 bases). Germline-derived CDR1 and CDR2 are SGHDN and FVKESK. The CDR3 extends over 13 amino acids. The V end was cut by 2 bases, the J end by 11 bases, with 15 bases between. The CDR3 region has the DNA TGTGCCAGCAGCCAAAACAGGCGGAGTGAGGCTTTCTTT. Its translation: CASSQNRRSEAFF.

Many counts were recorded for this clonotype. V usage is TRBV29-1 and J usage is TRBJ1-1, with D uncertain. Trimming took off 3 bases at V and 0 bases at J, with 5 bases between the two ends. The CDR3 runs to 12 residues. Germline V gene sequence: CDR1 SQVTM, CDR2 ANQGSEA. The CDR3 nucleotides are TGCAGCGTTGACGAGCTGAACACTGAAGCTTTCTTT. Its translation is CSVDELNTEAFF.

A word on this clonotype: One end of the junction does not line up with germline, which may come from a read error. The rearrangement uses TRBV2 and TRBJ2-7; D perhaps matches TRBD2 (6 bases). The CDR3 runs 14 residues. CDR1 and CDR2 from the germline V gene are SNHLY and FYNNEI. For the CDR3, the DNA is TGTGCCAGCAGCGATATACAGGTGGACTACGTGCAGTACTTC. Protein sequence: CASSDIQVDYVQYF.

CDR3 sequence reads: CASSLSLAGEEDEQFF. In DNA, the CDR3 is TGTGCCAGCAGCTTAAGTTTAGCGGGAGAAGAGGATGAGCAGTTCTTC. The chain joins TRBV7-3 to TRBJ2-1; TRBD2 aligns across 9 bases. Trimming took 1 base from V and 8 from J; bases not matched to a gene: 9. The CDR3 contains 16 residues. The germline V gene has CDR1 SGHTA and CDR2 FQGTGA.

This clonotype appeared many times. The chain links TRBV11-2 to TRBJ2-5, with TRBD2 identical over 10 bases. With 0 bases clipped from V and 4 bases from J, the junction kept 2 bases outside the gene matches. Germline-derived CDR1 and CDR2 are SGHAT and FQNNGV. This CDR3 region has 15 residues. The chain's CDR3 is CASSLDRLAGETQYF. CDR3 nucleotide sequence: TGTGCCAGCAGCTTAGATCGACTAGCGGGAGAGACCCAGTACTTC.

This clonotype was found many times. The CDR3 coding sequence is TGTGCCAGCGGACCTTGGACTAGCGGGAATGAGCAGTTCTTC. It yields the protein CASGPWTSGNEQFF. The chain carries TRBV6-2 or TRBV6-3 and TRBJ2-1; 11 nucleotides line up with TRBD2. The V and J ends lost 8 bases and 7 bases, in that order; junction bases with no gene match: 7. Germline-derived CDR1 and CDR2 are MNHEY and SVGEGT. The CDR3 has 14 residues.

This clonotype came up many times. The chain couples TRBV20-1 to TRBJ2-5, with TRBD1 as a possible D gene (5 bases). The CDR3 runs to 14 residues. Trimming took off 3 bases at V and 1 base at J, with 12 bases between the two ends. Per germline, CDR1 DFQATT and CDR2 SNEGSKA (reference sequence). The CDR3 spells CSARSLGLQETQYF. Written as DNA, the CDR3 is TGCAGTGCTAGGAGCTTGGGGCTCCAAGAGACCCAGTACTTC.

This clonotype was seen repeatedly, ten times or more. The chain combines TRBV27 with TRBJ2-7; 7 nucleotides match TRBD1. This CDR3 region has 16 residues. The V gene's germline CDR1 is MNHEY and CDR2 SMNVEV (reference sequence). V lost 2 bases, J lost 0 bases, and 7 bases stayed unmatched. CDR3 residues: CASSLNRGSSSYEQYF. CDR3 DNA sequence: TGTGCCAGCAGTTTAAACAGGGGCTCTAGCTCCTACGAGCAGTACTTC.

The chain uses TRBV15 and TRBJ1-2; D gene unclear. Germline V lookup: CDR1 LNHNV, CDR2 YYDKDF (reference sequence). Trimming pared 0 bases from V and 5 bases from J, leaving 4 bases between. The CDR3 has 12 residues. CDR3 DNA sequence: TGTGCCACCAGCAGAGATGGTTATGGCTACACCTTC. This sequence encodes CATSRDGYGYTF.

The chain uses TRBV7-2 and TRBJ1-6; D not resolved. The CDR3 covers 16 residues. V lost 2 bases to trimming and J lost 7 bases, with 15 bases between them. Per the germline V gene, CDR1 is SGHTA and CDR2 is FQGNSA. CDR3 sequence: CASSLLAYRKNSPLHF. CDR3 in DNA: TGTGCCAGCAGCTTACTTGCCTACAGAAAAAATTCACCCCTCCACTTT. Full variable domain (rest looked up from reference TRBV7-2 and TRBJ1-6): GAGVSQSPSNKVTEKGKDVELRCDPISGHTALYWYRQSLGQGLEFLIYFQGNSAPDKSGLPSDRFSAERTGGSVSTLTIQRTQQEDSAVYLCASSLLAYRKNSPLHFGNGTRLTVT.

This clonotype was recorded at least ten times. The chain joins TRBV7-9 to TRBJ2-3; 11 bases align to TRBD1. This CDR3 comprises 19 residues. The junction had 14 bases not matched to a gene; V was cut back by 5 bases and J by 1 base. Germline assignment: CDR1 SEHNR and CDR2 FQNEAQ (reference sequence). In DNA form, the CDR3 reads TGTGCCAGCAGCCCGGCGAGGACAGGGGGCTTTAAGGGCACAGATACGCAGTATTTT. Its protein is CASSPARTGGFKGTDTQYF.

This clonotype was observed many times. The chain uses TRBV29-1 and TRBJ2-2, with D maybe TRBD2 (6 bases). Between the trimmed V and J ends, which lost 1 base and 1 base, there was a span of 10 bases. Germline CDR1 SQVTM, CDR2 ANQGSEA. This CDR3 contains 15 residues. The chain's CDR3 is CSVEGRGGNTGELFF. The CDR3 DNA is TGCAGCGTTGAAGGGAGGGGAGGGAACACCGGGGAGCTGTTTTTT.

The sample holds many counts of this clonotype. The chain combines TRBV5-1 with TRBJ1-1; D is undetermined. This CDR3 region has 18 residues. Germline V CDR1 and CDR2: SGHRS, YFSETQ. Deletions cut 0 bases from V and 0 bases from J, with 18 bases between. The CDR3, as DNA: TGCGCCAGCAGCTTGGGTCGTTCACTGACACAATTGAACACTGAAGCTTTCTTT. Amino acids: CASSLGRSLTQLNTEAFF.

This clonotype was seen more than once but under ten times. A much larger clone differs from this one at a single base, so this may be a read error. The chain combines TRBV2 with TRBJ1-5, with unresolved D. The CDR3 length is 14 residues. Trimming shortened V by 2 bases and J by 11 bases, and 16 bases separated the two germline ends. Germline lookup yields CDR1 SNHLY and CDR2 FYNNEI. CDR3 loop: CASSERRGLGSQHF. The CDR3 bases are TGTGCCAGCAGTGAACGGCGAGGTTTGGGCTCCCAGCATTTT.

Many counts were recorded for this clonotype. J is TRBJ1-2 and V is TRBV10-2; no firm D call. The CDR3 contains 13 residues. Per the germline V gene, CDR1 is WSHSY and CDR2 is SAAADI. The V gene lost 3 bases and the J gene lost 8 bases, with 13 bases spanning the gap. This CDR3 is CASSDWRVGGYTF. The CDR3 region has the DNA TGCGCCAGCAGTGATTGGAGGGTTGGAGGCTACACCTTC.

J is TRBJ2-1 and V is TRBV5-4; perhaps TRBD1 as D (6 bases). The CDR3 length is 13 residues. CDR1 and CDR2 from the germline V gene are SGHNT and YYREEE (reference sequence). V shed 0 bases and J shed 8 bases, with 9 bases lying between them. The CDR3 spells CASSLETGDEQFF. The CDR3 DNA follows: TGTGCCAGCAGCTTGGAGACAGGTGATGAGCAGTTCTTC.

This clonotype was counted ten times or more. The chain uses TRBV11-2 and TRBJ2-1; TRBD1 aligns across 7 bases. The CDR3 runs to 12 residues. The germline gives CDR1 SGHAT, CDR2 FQNNGV. V was pared by 6 bases and J by 7 bases, with 3 bases of the junction left unmatched. The CDR3 protein is CASSSQGNEQFF. The CDR3 DNA follows: TGTGCCAGCAGTTCACAGGGGAATGAGCAGTTCTTC.

In its sample, this clonotype was seen a few times. Since a much larger clone is just one base distant, this may be a read error. This rearrangement joins TRBV7-2 to TRBJ2-7; no firm D call. This CDR3 has 20 amino acids. Germline V gives CDR1 SGHTA, CDR2 FQGNSA. The germline V and J ends were trimmed by 1 base and 3 bases, with 28 bases remaining between them. CDR3 sequence (DNA): TGTGCCAGCAGCTTAGTTACTTGGGCACTGCCCGACGAATCTTTCTACGAGCAGTACTTC. It translates to CASSLVTWALPDESFYEQYF.